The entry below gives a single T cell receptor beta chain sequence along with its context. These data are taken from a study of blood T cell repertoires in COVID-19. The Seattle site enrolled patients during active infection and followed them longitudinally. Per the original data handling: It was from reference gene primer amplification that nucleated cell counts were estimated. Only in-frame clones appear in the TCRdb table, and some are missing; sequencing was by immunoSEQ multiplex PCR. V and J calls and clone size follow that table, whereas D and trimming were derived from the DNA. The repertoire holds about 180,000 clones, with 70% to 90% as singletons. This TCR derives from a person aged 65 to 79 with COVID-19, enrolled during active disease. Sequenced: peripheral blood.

The CDR3 here is CSVEISGIGETQYF. CDR3 sequence (DNA): TGCAGCGTTGAAATTTCGGGGATCGGCGAGACCCAGTACTTC. The V call is TRBV29-1, the J call TRBJ2-5; possibly TRBD2 for D (5 bases). Trimming pared 2 bases from V and 5 bases from J, leaving 15 bases between. The CDR3 has 14 residues. Looked up from germline, CDR1 is SQVTM and CDR2 is ANQGSEA.